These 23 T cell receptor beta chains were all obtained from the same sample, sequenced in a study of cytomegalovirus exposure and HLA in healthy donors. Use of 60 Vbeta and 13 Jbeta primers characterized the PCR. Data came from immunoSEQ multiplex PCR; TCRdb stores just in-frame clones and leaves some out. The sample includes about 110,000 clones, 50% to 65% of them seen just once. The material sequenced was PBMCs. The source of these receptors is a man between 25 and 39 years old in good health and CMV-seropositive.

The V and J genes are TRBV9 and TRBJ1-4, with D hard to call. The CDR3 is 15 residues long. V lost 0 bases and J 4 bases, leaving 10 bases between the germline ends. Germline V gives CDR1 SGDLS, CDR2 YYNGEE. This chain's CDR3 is CASSVAPTDNEKLFF. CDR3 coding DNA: TGTGCCAGCAGCGTAGCCCCTACCGATAATGAAAAACTGTTTTTT.

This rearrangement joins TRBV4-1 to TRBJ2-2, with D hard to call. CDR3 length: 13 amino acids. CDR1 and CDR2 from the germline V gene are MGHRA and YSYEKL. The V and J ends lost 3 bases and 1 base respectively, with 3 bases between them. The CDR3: CASSHLNTGELFF. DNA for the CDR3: TGCGCCAGCAGCCACCTGAACACCGGGGAGCTGTTTTTT.

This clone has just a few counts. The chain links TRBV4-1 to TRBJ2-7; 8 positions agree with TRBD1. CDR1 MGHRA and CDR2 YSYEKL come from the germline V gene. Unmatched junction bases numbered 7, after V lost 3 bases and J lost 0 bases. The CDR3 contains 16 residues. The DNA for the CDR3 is TGCGCCAGCAGCCAGGCAAGGGACAGGAGCTCCTACGAGCAGTACTTC. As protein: CASSQARDRSSYEQYF.

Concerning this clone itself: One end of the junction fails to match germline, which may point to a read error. CDR3 sequence (DNA): TGCGCCAGCAGCCATGGTACGGGACAGAAAGATAACTATGTCTACACCTTC. As protein: CASSHGTGQKDNYVYTF. This chain connects TRBV4-1 to TRBJ1-2, with 7 bases aligning to TRBD1. The CDR3 extends over 17 amino acids. Germline CDR1 reads MGHRA; CDR2 reads YSYEKL.

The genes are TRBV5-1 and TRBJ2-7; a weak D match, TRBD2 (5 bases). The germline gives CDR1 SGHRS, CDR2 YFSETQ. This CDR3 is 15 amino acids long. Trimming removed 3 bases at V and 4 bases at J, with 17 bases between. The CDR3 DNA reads TGCGCCAGCAGCTCCGGCCCGCCCGAGCGGTACGAGCAGTACTTC. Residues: CASSSGPPERYEQYF.

The CDR3 nucleotides read TGTGCCAGCAGCTCGAAGGGACAGGCCTACAATGAGCAGTTCTTC. Translating gives CASSSKGQAYNEQFF. J is TRBJ2-1 and V is TRBV11-1; 8 positions agree with TRBD1. Germline lookup yields CDR1 SGHAT and CDR2 FQDESV (reference sequence). This CDR3 has 15 residues. V trimming: 4 bases; J trimming: 2 bases; junction bases outside the gene matches: 4.

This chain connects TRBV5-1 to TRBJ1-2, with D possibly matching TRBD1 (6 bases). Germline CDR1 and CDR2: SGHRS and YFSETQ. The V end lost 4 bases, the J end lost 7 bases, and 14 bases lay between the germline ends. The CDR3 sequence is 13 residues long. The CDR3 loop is CASSPGGGRGYTF. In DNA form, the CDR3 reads TGCGCCAGCAGCCCTGGGGGGGGGCGTGGCTACACCTTC.

The CDR3 DNA reads TGCGCCAGCAGCCAAGGGGCCGGAAAGCCGTACAATGAGCAGTTCTTC. This codes for CASSQGAGKPYNEQFF. The chain joins TRBV4-1 to TRBJ2-1; D is unclear. CDR1 is MGHRA and CDR2 is YSYEKL in the germline V gene. CDR3 length: 16 residues. Between the trimmed V and J ends, which lost 1 base and 4 bases, there was a span of 14 bases.

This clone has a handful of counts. In DNA form, the CDR3 reads TGTGCCAGCAGTTGGGCGGGCACCCGAACAATGGATACGCAGTATTTT. This translates into CASSWAGTRTMDTQYF. The chain carries TRBV6-6 and TRBJ2-3, with a tentative D call TRBD2 (5 bases). The germline CDR1 and CDR2 sequences are MNHNY and SVGAGI (reference sequence). Trimming shortened V by 4 bases and J by 6 bases, and 20 bases separated the two germline ends. This CDR3 spans 16 amino acids.

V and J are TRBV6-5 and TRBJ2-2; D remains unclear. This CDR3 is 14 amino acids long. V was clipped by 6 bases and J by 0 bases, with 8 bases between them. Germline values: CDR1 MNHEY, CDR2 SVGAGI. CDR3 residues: CASSLGTNTGELFF. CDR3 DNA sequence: TGTGCCAGCAGCCTGGGCACGAACACCGGGGAGCTGTTTTTT.

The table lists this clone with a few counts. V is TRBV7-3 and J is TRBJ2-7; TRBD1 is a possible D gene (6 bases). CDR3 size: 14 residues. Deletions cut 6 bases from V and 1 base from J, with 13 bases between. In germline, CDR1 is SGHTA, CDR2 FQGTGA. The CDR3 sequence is CASSKTTGSYEQYF. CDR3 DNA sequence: TGTGCCAGCAGTAAAACGACAGGATCCTACGAGCAGTACTTC.

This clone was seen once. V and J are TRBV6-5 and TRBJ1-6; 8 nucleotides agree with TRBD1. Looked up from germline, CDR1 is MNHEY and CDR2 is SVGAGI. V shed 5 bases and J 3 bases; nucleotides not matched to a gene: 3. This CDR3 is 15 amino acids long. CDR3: CASSNTGGYNSPLHF. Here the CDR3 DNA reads TGTGCCAGCAGTAATACAGGGGGCTATAATTCACCCCTCCACTTT.

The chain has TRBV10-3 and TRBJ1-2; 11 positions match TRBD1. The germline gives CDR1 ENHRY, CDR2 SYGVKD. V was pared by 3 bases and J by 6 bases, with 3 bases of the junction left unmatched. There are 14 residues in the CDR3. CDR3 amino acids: CAISDGTGGDGYTF. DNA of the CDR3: TGTGCCATCAGTGATGGGACAGGGGGGGATGGCTACACCTTC.

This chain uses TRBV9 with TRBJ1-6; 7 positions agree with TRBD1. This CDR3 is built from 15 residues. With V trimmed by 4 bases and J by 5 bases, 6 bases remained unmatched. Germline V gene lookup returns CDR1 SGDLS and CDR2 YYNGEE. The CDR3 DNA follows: TGTGCCAGCAGCCCTTGGGACAGTCATAATTCACCCCTCCACTTT. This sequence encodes CASSPWDSHNSPLHF.

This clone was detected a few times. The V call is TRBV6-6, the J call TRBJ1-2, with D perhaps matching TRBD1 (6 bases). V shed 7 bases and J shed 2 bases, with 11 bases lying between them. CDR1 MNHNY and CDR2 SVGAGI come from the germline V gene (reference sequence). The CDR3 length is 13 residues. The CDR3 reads CASTMDRNYGYTF. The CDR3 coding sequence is TGTGCCAGCACTATGGACAGAAACTATGGCTACACCTTC.

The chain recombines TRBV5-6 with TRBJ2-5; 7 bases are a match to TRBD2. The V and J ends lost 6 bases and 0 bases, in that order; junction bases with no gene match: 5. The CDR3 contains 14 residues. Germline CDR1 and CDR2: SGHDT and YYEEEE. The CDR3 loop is CASNMGGYQETQYF. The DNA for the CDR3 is TGTGCCAGCAATATGGGGGGGTACCAAGAGACCCAGTACTTC.

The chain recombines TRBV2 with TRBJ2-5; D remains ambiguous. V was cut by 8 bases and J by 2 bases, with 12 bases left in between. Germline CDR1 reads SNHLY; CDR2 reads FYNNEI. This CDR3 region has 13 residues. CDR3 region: CASQRWLQETQYF. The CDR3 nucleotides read TGTGCCAGCCAGCGATGGCTTCAAGAGACCCAGTACTTC.

CDR3 DNA: TGTGCCAGCAGTTCCCCGGGACAGGGCTCAACAAGCTCTGGAAACACCATATATTTT. It yields the protein CASSSPGQGSTSSGNTIYF. J is TRBJ1-3 and V is TRBV2; 9 positions agree with TRBD1. This CDR3 is built from 19 residues. CDR1 and CDR2 (germline): SNHLY, FYNNEI. Unmatched junction bases numbered 14, after V lost 5 bases and J lost 0 bases.

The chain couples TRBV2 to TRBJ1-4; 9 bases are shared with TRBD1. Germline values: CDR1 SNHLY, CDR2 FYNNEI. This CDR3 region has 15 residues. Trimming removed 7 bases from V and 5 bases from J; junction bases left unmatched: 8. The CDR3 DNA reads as TGTGCCAGCAAACCGGATGGGACAGGGAATGAAAAACTGTTTTTT. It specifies CASKPDGTGNEKLFF.

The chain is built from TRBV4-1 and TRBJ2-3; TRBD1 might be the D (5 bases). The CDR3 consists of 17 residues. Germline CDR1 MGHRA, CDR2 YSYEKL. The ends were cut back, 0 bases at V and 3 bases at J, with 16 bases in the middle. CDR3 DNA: TGCGCCAGCAGCCAAGACATTGGGGCACTACCTACAGATACGCAGTATTTT. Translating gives CASSQDIGALPTDTQYF.

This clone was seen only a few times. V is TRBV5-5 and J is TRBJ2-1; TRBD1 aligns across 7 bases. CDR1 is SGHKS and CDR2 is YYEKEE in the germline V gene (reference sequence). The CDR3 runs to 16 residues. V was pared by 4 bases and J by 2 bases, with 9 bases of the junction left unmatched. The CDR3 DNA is TGTGCCAGCAGCCCCCTAGAGGGGGCCGCCTACAATGAGCAGTTCTTC. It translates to CASSPLEGAAYNEQFF.

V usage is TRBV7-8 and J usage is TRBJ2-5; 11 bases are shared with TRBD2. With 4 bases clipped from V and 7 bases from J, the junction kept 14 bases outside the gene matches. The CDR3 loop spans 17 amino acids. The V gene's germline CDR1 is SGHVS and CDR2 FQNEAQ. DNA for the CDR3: TGTGCCAGCAGCTCCAGATTAGCGGGGGGGCCGGGAGGGACCCAGTACTTC. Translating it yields CASSSRLAGGPGGTQYF.

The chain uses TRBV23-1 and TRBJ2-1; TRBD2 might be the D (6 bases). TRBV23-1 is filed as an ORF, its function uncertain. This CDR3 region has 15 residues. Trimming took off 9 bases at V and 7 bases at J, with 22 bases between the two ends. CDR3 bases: TGCGCCAGATTGGAGGGCAGGGAACCTACAAATGAGCAGTTCTTC. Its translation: CARLEGREPTNEQFF.